This TCR beta chain was captured in a study of T-cell reconstitution after alpha-beta-depleted transplantation in children. Germline V gives CDR1 DFQATT, CDR2 SNEGSKA (reference sequence). This CDR3 has 14 amino acids. The V gene end was trimmed by 3 bases and the J gene end by 5 bases; junction bases not matched to a gene: 4. Construction of the TCRbeta library involved unique molecular identifiers. MiXCR, applied by TCRdb to the PCR reads, yields one record per CDR3 protein. The sample yields some 530,000 distinct CDR3 sequences, around an eighth seen once. The sample was PBMCs from the stem cell graft donor, taken from the stem cell graft. The source is a human donor who donated a stem cell graft to a child with combined immunodeficiency. The rearrangement joins TRBV20-1 to TRBJ2-1, with 10 bases fitting TRBD2. CDR3 residues: CSASLAGVNNEQFF. CDR3 coding DNA: TGCAGTGCTAGCCTAGCGGGAGTAAACAATGAGCAGTTCTTC.